This T cell receptor beta chain was captured by sequencing in a study of shared clonotypes between healthy human individuals. This clone was counted ten times or more. Some clones are missing from TCRdb's copy, which holds only in-frame ones; the method was immunoSEQ multiplex PCR. The table has about 1 million clones, 60% to 80% seen once. V was trimmed by 6 bases and J by 2 bases, leaving 9 bases between them. The CDR3 is 13 amino acids. Germline V gene data show CDR1 as ENHRY and CDR2 as SYGVKD. The receptor comes from a man aged 18 to 29 in good health. Sequenced material: memory CD4+ T cells sorted from blood. As to subset: CD45RA-negative fraction. The J gene is TRBJ2-3, the V gene TRBV10-3; either TRBD1 or TRBD2 may fit D (5 bases each). The CDR3: CAIRTADTDTQYF. CDR3 sequence (DNA): TGTGCCATCAGGACAGCGGACACAGATACGCAGTATTTT.